Listed here are 8 T cell receptor beta chains from one sample, sequenced in a study of blood T cells in healthy people across ages. A J-beta primer mix and a sample-barcoded 5' primer were used in a second PCR of roughly 6 to 11 cycles. One entry per CDR3 protein results from TCRdb running MiXCR on the 5' RACE reads. This sample has fewer than 750,000 distinct CDR3 sequences, with roughly half found just once. The sample was blood. These receptors all come from an elderly woman in good health.

J is TRBJ1-2 and V is TRBV12-3 or TRBV12-4; D gene uncertain. Between the trimmed V and J ends, which lost 3 bases and 4 bases, there was a span of 6 bases. This CDR3 has 12 residues. The CDR3 nucleotides read TGTGCCAGCAGTTTGACCAGCTATGGCTACACCTTC. It translates to CASSLTSYGYTF.

This chain joins TRBV5-4 and TRBJ2-2, with 8 positions matching TRBD1. The CDR3 is made up of 17 amino acids. CDR1 SGHNT and CDR2 YYREEE come from the germline V gene (reference sequence). Trimming at V came to 6 bases and at J to 5 bases, leaving 15 bases not matched to a gene. The DNA of the CDR3 is TGTGCCAGCACCTCCCGGCCCCAGGGGGCGATAACCGGGGAGCTGTTTTTT. This encodes CASTSRPQGAITGELFF. The full variable domain, rest sourced from reference TRBV5-4 and TRBJ2-2, is ETGVTQSPTHLIKTRGQQVTLRCSSQSGHNTVSWYQQALGQGPQFIFQYYREEENGRGNFPPRFSGLQFPNYSSELNVNALELDDSALYLCASTSRPQGAITGELFFGEGSRLTVL.

The rearrangement uses TRBV12-3 or TRBV12-4 and TRBJ1-2; tentatively, D is TRBD1 (5 bases). The CDR3 contains 14 residues. The germline V and J ends were trimmed by 7 bases and 5 bases, with 17 bases remaining between them. The CDR3 region has the DNA TGTGCCAGCACCCTTGGGGGGTCTGGATATGGCTACACCTTC. It translates to CASTLGGSGYGYTF.

This clonotype was counted only a few times. The DNA for the CDR3 is TGCGCCAGCACATCGGGCAGGGGGTCAGAGACCCAGTACTTC. Its translation is CASTSGRGSETQYF. V is TRBV5-1 and J is TRBJ2-5; TRBD1 agrees at 7 bases. Germline trimming cut 6 bases from V and 4 bases from J; bases unmatched to any gene: 9. The CDR3 covers 14 residues. CDR1 is SGHRS and CDR2 is YFSETQ in the germline V gene.

Concerning this clonotype itself: This may be a read error: a much more frequent sequence differs by one nucleotide. The rearrangement uses TRBV5-1 and TRBJ2-7; tentatively, D is TRBD1 (5 bases). Germline V CDR1 and CDR2: SGHRS, YFSETQ. This CDR3 comprises 13 residues. V was pared by 3 bases and J by 4 bases, with 11 bases between. The CDR3 DNA follows: TGCGCCAGCAGCTCAGCCAGGGAATACGAGCAGTACTTC. This sequence encodes CASSSAREYEQYF.

This clonotype was seen ten or more times. J is TRBJ2-5 and V is TRBV7-9, with a possible D match to TRBD1 (6 bases). The germline V and J ends were trimmed by 5 bases and 5 bases, with 12 bases remaining between them. The CDR3 spans 13 residues. From germline, CDR1 is SEHNR and CDR2 FQNEAQ (reference sequence). CDR3 in amino acids: CASSSTGYETQYF. The CDR3 DNA follows: TGTGCCAGCAGCAGTACAGGGTATGAGACCCAGTACTTC.

On this clonotype itself: A read error may explain this, as a much larger clone is one base away. The chain is built from TRBV20-1 and TRBJ1-2; D is ambiguous. V lost 4 bases, J lost 7 bases, and 10 bases lay in between. Germline CDR1 and CDR2: DFQATT and SNEGSKA (reference sequence). This CDR3 contains 11 residues. The CDR3 bases are TGCAGTGCTATGGCCTCCAGTGGCTACACCTTC. Translation gives CSAMASSGYTF.

The rearrangement links TRBV5-1 to TRBJ2-7, with TRBD2 matching 11 bases. The CDR3 contains 15 residues. The V gene end was trimmed by 5 bases and the J gene end by 3 bases; junction bases not matched to a gene: 7. CDR1 is SGHRS, CDR2 YFSETQ, per germline. Written as DNA, the CDR3 is TGCGCCAGCAGAGACGGGACTAGCGGAAACTACGAGCAGTACTTC. As protein: CASRDGTSGNYEQYF.